The next 28 T cell receptor beta chains were all read from a single sample in a study of blood T cell repertoires in COVID-19 (dated by TCRdb to 2020 to 2022). Library preparation used the immunoSEQ multiplex PCR assay. Here the immuneACCESS table is served through TCRdb, limited to in-frame sequences with V and J called. Missing clones are a known gap in these copies; in checked studies unresolved V genes cover under half, and the rest lacks a known reason. This sample gives a few hundred thousand clones in total; roughly 86% of them show up just once. The ten largest make up around 7.3% of the sample. Sequencing was done on a sample of peripheral blood. These receptors came from a woman between 65 and 79 years old with active or convalescent COVID-19.

The chain recombines TRBV7-6 with TRBJ1-3; D is unresolved. Germline V gives CDR1 SGHVS, CDR2 FNYEAQ. The CDR3 extends over 16 amino acids. The V and J ends lost 5 bases and 4 bases respectively, with 18 bases between them. CDR3: CASSRGFEGSGNTIYF. CDR3 sequence (DNA): TGTGCCAGCAGCCGGGGTTTTGAAGGATCCGGAAACACCATATATTTT.

CDR3: CASSFLRGGAPNEQFF. DNA for the CDR3: TGTGCCAGCAGCTTCCTCCGCGGGGGCGCTCCCAATGAGCAGTTCTTC. The chain joins TRBV7-8 to TRBJ2-1, with a possible D match to TRBD2 (7 bases). The CDR3 totals 16 residues. In germline, CDR1 is SGHVS, CDR2 FQNEAQ. Between the trimmed V and J ends, which lost 3 bases and 6 bases, there was a span of 18 bases. Full variable domain (remainder filled in from reference TRBV7-8 and TRBJ2-1): GAGVSQSPRYKVAKRGQDVALRCDPISGHVSLFWYQQALGQGPEFLTYFQNEAQLDKSGLPSDRFFAERPEGSVSTLKIQRTQQEDSAVYLCASSFLRGGAPNEQFFGPGTRLTVL.

The chain is built from TRBV25-1 and TRBJ1-2; 10 nucleotides agree with TRBD1. In germline, CDR1 is MGHDK, CDR2 SYGVNS. The J segment lost 6 bases and the V segment lost 5 bases, leaving 6 bases of the junction unmatched. The CDR3 runs to 14 residues. CDR3 in amino acids: CASSLDRGQHGYTF. The CDR3 DNA sequence: TGTGCCAGCAGTCTCGACAGGGGGCAACATGGCTACACCTTC.

The chain joins TRBV20-1 to TRBJ2-3; unclear D gene. Trimming shortened V by 5 bases and J by 5 bases, and 8 bases separated the two germline ends. CDR3 size: 11 residues. CDR1 is DFQATT, CDR2 SNEGSKA, per germline (reference sequence). CDR3 sequence (DNA): TGCAGTGCTTCAACAAGAGATACGCAGTATTTT. Protein product: CSASTRDTQYF.

J is TRBJ2-1 and V is TRBV11-3, with a tentative D call TRBD1 (6 bases). This CDR3 is 15 amino acids long. V was trimmed by 3 bases and J by 2 bases, leaving 11 bases between them. CDR1 is SGHNT, CDR2 YENEEA, per germline. This chain's CDR3 is CASSLVGGTYNEQFF. CDR3 nucleotides: TGTGCCAGCAGCTTGGTAGGGGGAACCTACAATGAGCAGTTCTTC.

This clone was seen just once. The genes are TRBV13 and TRBJ1-1; D call uncertain. Germline CDR1 PRHDT, CDR2 FYEKMQ (reference sequence). The CDR3 is made up of 13 amino acids. Trimming pared 1 base from V and 5 bases from J, leaving 8 bases between. CDR3 in DNA: TGTGCCAGCAGCTTAGCCACATTTACTGAAGCTTTCTTT. This encodes CASSLATFTEAFF.

This chain joins TRBV7-2 and TRBJ2-7, with 8 nucleotides matching TRBD1. The CDR3 has 13 residues. With V trimmed by 4 bases and J by 6 bases, 5 bases remained unmatched. Germline CDR1 and CDR2: SGHTA and FQGNSA. In DNA, the CDR3 is TGTGCCAGCAGCTCCGACAGGGGTAGCGAGCAGTACTTC. It yields the protein CASSSDRGSEQYF. Full variable domain (missing parts from reference TRBV7-2 and TRBJ2-7): GAGVSQSPSNKVTEKGKDVELRCDPISGHTALYWYRQSLGQGLEFLIYFQGNSAPDKSGLPSDRFSAERTGGSVSTLTIQRTQQEDSAVYLCASSSDRGSEQYFGPGTRLTVT.

The rearrangement joins TRBV3-1 (or the pseudogene TRBV3-2) to TRBJ1-3; D unresolved. The germline V and J ends were trimmed by 0 bases and 0 bases, with 6 bases remaining between them. The CDR3 sequence is 15 residues long. CDR1 is LGHDT and CDR2 is YNNKEL in the germline V gene (reference sequence). The CDR3 DNA is TGTGCCAGCAGCCAAGAGAGAAGCTCTGGAAACACCATATATTTT. This translates into CASSQERSSGNTIYF.

The DNA of the CDR3 is TGTGCCAGCTCACCGGAGGATACGCAGTATTTT. Its translation is CASSPEDTQYF. The chain uses TRBV18 and TRBJ2-3; D is unclear. CDR1 is KGHSH and CDR2 is LQKENI in the germline V gene. The CDR3 has 11 residues. The ends were cut back, 3 bases at V and 6 bases at J, with 4 bases in the middle.

The chain joins TRBV27 to TRBJ2-7, with a possible D match to TRBD1 (5 bases). The CDR3 runs 16 residues. Trimming stripped 3 bases from V and 2 bases from J, with 17 bases between. CDR1 and CDR2 from the germline V gene are MNHEY and SMNVEV (reference sequence). This chain's CDR3 is CASSFAPRGRTYEQYF. The DNA of the CDR3 is TGTGCCAGCAGTTTTGCCCCTAGGGGTAGGACCTACGAGCAGTACTTC.

CDR3 in DNA: TGTGCCAGCAGCGGCAGCGCTTTTGAAAAACTGTTTTTT. This translates into CASSGSAFEKLFF. The genes are TRBV7-8 and TRBJ1-4; D gene ambiguous. V lost 5 bases and J lost 7, with 11 bases in between. Germline CDR1 SGHVS, CDR2 FQNEAQ. The CDR3 is 13 residues long.

V gene TRBV19 combines with J gene TRBJ1-1; 10 bases are a match to TRBD1. The CDR3 contains 16 residues. With 1 base clipped from V and 5 bases from J, the junction kept 7 bases outside the gene matches. CDR1 and CDR2 (germline): LNHDA, SQIVND (reference sequence). CDR3 nucleotides: TGTGCCAGTAGTATAGCGGGACAGGGGATAGCGACTGAAGCTTTCTTT. Translating it yields CASSIAGQGIATEAFF. Based on the CDR3 plus reference TRBV19 and TRBJ1-1, the full variable domain is DGGITQSPKYLFRKEGQNVTLSCEQNLNHDAMYWYRQDPGQGLRLIYYSQIVNDFQKGDIAEGYSVSREKKESFPLTVTSAQKNPTAFYLCASSIAGQGIATEAFFGQGTRLTVV.

The chain combines TRBV7-3 with TRBJ2-1; TRBD2 aligns across 7 bases. CDR3 length: 16 residues. The ends lost 0 bases at V and 0 bases at J; junction bases unmatched: 2. The V gene's germline CDR1 is SGHTA and CDR2 FQGTGA. CDR3 residues: CASSLTPSGSYNEQFF. The CDR3 nucleotides read TGTGCCAGCAGCTTAACACCTAGCGGCTCCTACAATGAGCAGTTCTTC.

This clone was counted between two and nine times. The chain employs TRBV3-1 (or the pseudogene TRBV3-2) and TRBJ2-1, with 9 bases that match TRBD1. Per germline, CDR1 LGHDT and CDR2 YNNKEL (reference sequence). This CDR3 is 15 amino acids long. J was trimmed by 6 bases and V by 2 bases; bases with no gene match: 5. The CDR3 DNA is TGTGCCAGCAGCCAAAGCGGACAGGGGTTCAATGAGCAGTTCTTC. It translates to CASSQSGQGFNEQFF.

The rearrangement links TRBV19 to TRBJ1-4; tentative D call: TRBD1 (5 bases). V lost 1 base and J lost 6, with 15 bases in between. The CDR3 length is 16 residues. CDR1 LNHDA and CDR2 SQIVND come from the germline V gene (reference sequence). CDR3 region: CASSIGTKISYEKLFF. The CDR3 bases are TGTGCCAGTAGTATAGGGACAAAAATATCGTATGAAAAACTGTTTTTT.

Turning to this clone: At one end, the junction sequence differs from germline, possibly due to a read error. The chain employs TRBV5-6 and TRBJ1-6; TRBD1 aligns across 7 bases. This CDR3 has 15 residues. CDR1 is SGHDT and CDR2 is YYEEEE in the germline V gene. For the CDR3, the DNA is TGTGCCAGCAACTTGTTGCTTCCAGGGGGTTCACCCCTCCACTTT. It translates to CASNLLLPGGSPLHF.

The chain uses TRBV19 and TRBJ1-2, with a possible D match to TRBD1 (5 bases). The CDR3 contains 15 residues. Trimming took 6 bases from V and 1 from J, leaving 15 bases between them. Germline V gene lookup returns CDR1 LNHDA and CDR2 SQIVND (reference sequence). CDR3 DNA: TGTGCCAGTAGCTCTCAACAGGCAGTTAACTATGGCTACACCTTC. This codes for CASSSQQAVNYGYTF.

The V call is TRBV5-1, the J call TRBJ2-5; 7 bases match TRBD2. The germline gives CDR1 SGHRS, CDR2 YFSETQ. Trimming took 3 bases from V and 5 from J; bases not matched to a gene: 10. This CDR3 is 15 amino acids long. The CDR3: CASSSNPSRGETQYF. The DNA for the CDR3 is TGCGCCAGCAGCTCTAACCCCTCGCGGGGGGAGACCCAGTACTTC.

The chain employs TRBV29-1 and TRBJ1-4; D gene uncertain. Germline V gene data show CDR1 as SQVTM and CDR2 as ANQGSEA. The CDR3 has 13 amino acids. Deletions cut 4 bases from V and 6 bases from J, with 12 bases between. CDR3 in amino acids: CSVVRDGDEKLFF. The CDR3 DNA reads TGCAGCGTTGTCCGGGATGGGGATGAAAAACTGTTTTTT.

V is TRBV28 and J is TRBJ1-4; possibly TRBD1 for D (6 bases). Deletions cut 6 bases from V and 8 bases from J, with 10 bases between. Per the germline V gene, CDR1 is MDHEN and CDR2 is SYDVKM. CDR3 length equals 12 residues. CDR3 coding DNA: TGTGCCAGCAGGGCAGGGGCGGAAAAACTGTTTTTT. It yields the protein CASRAGAEKLFF.

The chain links TRBV7-6 to TRBJ1-4; 8 bases map to TRBD1. This CDR3 region has 15 residues. Germline V gives CDR1 SGHVS, CDR2 FNYEAQ. V gave up 5 bases and J gave up 6 bases; unmatched junction bases: 8. CDR3 bases: TGTGCCAGCAGCCGTACCAGGGGGCAGCATGAAAAACTGTTTTTT. This translates into CASSRTRGQHEKLFF. The full variable domain, in which reference TRBV7-6 and TRBJ1-4 provide the parts outside the CDR3, is GAGVSQSPRYKVTKRGQDVALRCDPISGHVSLYWYRQALGQGPEFLTYFNYEAQQDKSGLPNDRFSAERPEGSISTLTIQRTEQRDSAMYRCASSRTRGQHEKLFFGSGTQLSVL.

The genes are TRBV6-6 and TRBJ1-5, with D perhaps TRBD1 (6 bases). V shed 6 bases and J shed 9 bases, with 12 bases lying between them. The CDR3 extends over 12 amino acids. Germline V gene sequence: CDR1 MNHNY, CDR2 SVGAGI (reference sequence). This CDR3 is CASRSLQGPQHF. The CDR3 nucleotides are TGTGCCAGCAGAAGCCTACAGGGGCCCCAGCATTTT.

The V and J genes are TRBV6-2 or TRBV6-3 and TRBJ1-1; a weak D match, TRBD1 (6 bases). Per the germline V gene, CDR1 is MNHEY and CDR2 is SVGEGT. The CDR3 extends over 15 amino acids. With 2 bases removed from V and 6 bases from J, the gap between germline ends came to 16 bases. The CDR3 region is CASSYPWAGAPEAFF. The CDR3 DNA follows: TGTGCCAGCAGTTACCCGTGGGCGGGGGCACCTGAAGCTTTCTTT.

This sequence joins TRBV6-2 or TRBV6-3 and TRBJ1-2; D unclear. The V gene lost 5 bases and the J gene lost 4 bases, with 8 bases spanning the gap. Germline CDR1 and CDR2: MNHEY and SVGEGT. CDR3 length: 12 residues. The CDR3 coding sequence is TGTGCCAGCAGTGAGGAGGGCTATGGCTACACCTTC. This sequence encodes CASSEEGYGYTF.

The V and J genes are TRBV5-8 and TRBJ2-5, with 7 nucleotides matching TRBD2. The CDR3 totals 14 residues. The germline gives CDR1 SGHTS, CDR2 YDEGEE. After removal of 2 bases from V and 5 bases from J, the junction contained 6 bases not matched to a gene. The CDR3 loop is CASSFNLRGETQYF. CDR3 in DNA: TGTGCCAGCAGCTTCAATTTGCGGGGGGAGACCCAGTACTTC. The full variable domain, in which reference TRBV5-8 and TRBJ2-5 provide the parts outside the CDR3, is EAGVTQSPTHLIKTRGQQATLRCSPISGHTSVYWYQQALGLGLQFLLWYDEGEERNRGNFPPRFSGRQFPNYSSELNVNALELEDSALYLCASSFNLRGETQYFGPGTRLLVL.

The chain couples TRBV6-6 to TRBJ1-2; 11 bases map to TRBD1. There are 14 residues in the CDR3. V was clipped by 8 bases and J by 7 bases; unmatched bases: 9. The germline gives CDR1 MNHNY, CDR2 SVGAGI (reference sequence). The DNA of the CDR3 is TGTGCCAGCTCCTATTTGGACAGGGGGCCTGGCTACACCTTC. The encoded protein is CASSYLDRGPGYTF.

The gene calls are TRBV12-3 or TRBV12-4 and TRBJ1-3, with D perhaps matching TRBD1 (6 bases). The CDR3 loop spans 13 amino acids. V lost 10 bases, J lost 4 bases, and 14 bases lay in between. The CDR3 here is CATGSGDGNTIYF. CDR3 DNA sequence: TGTGCCACAGGGTCAGGGGACGGAAACACCATATATTTT.

This rearrangement joins TRBV5-5 to TRBJ1-6; perhaps TRBD1 as D (6 bases). The germline V gene encodes CDR1 SGHKS and CDR2 YYEKEE (reference sequence). The CDR3 is 14 amino acids. The V end lost 1 base, the J end lost 9 bases, and 11 bases lay between the germline ends. The DNA of the CDR3 is TGTGCCAGCAGCTTGTCAGGGGCGGTTTCACCCCTCCACTTT. Its protein is CASSLSGAVSPLHF.